This TCR beta chain is from a study of blood T cell repertoires in COVID-19. The authors' processing: Amplification of reference gene primers was used by the study to estimate nucleated cell counts. Data came from immunoSEQ multiplex PCR; TCRdb stores just in-frame clones and leaves some out. That table gives V, J and clone size, and the DNA gave D and trimming. The table shows 55,000 to 75,000 clones, with around 91% occurring only once. Germline values: CDR1 SGHVS, CDR2 FQNEAQ. V lost 5 bases and J lost 1; bases outside the gene matches: 5. CDR3 length equals 15 residues. The V gene is TRBV7-8, the J gene TRBJ1-1; TRBD1 aligns across 9 bases. The sample taken for sequencing was peripheral blood. This TCR was sampled from a human donor in a cohort sampled during active COVID-19. The CDR3, as DNA: TGTGCCAGCAGCAAGATGGGACAGGGGAACACTGAAGCTTTCTTT. Its protein product is CASSKMGQGNTEAFF.